This T cell receptor (beta chain) is drawn from a study of T cell repertoires in cytomegalovirus infection. Study overall: TCR beta signatures that were public indicated CMV infection and matching HLA type. Study conclusions and caveats: Predominance within the ex vivo response was attributable to HLA-C-restricted CMV-specific TCR beta clonotypes. Individuals carrying CMV plus the relevant HLA were identified by cumulative frequency of public TCR beta families.

TCRdb re-analysed the reads in MiXCR, keeping a single row per CDR3 protein. Among 90,000 to 130,000 distinct CDR3 sequences listed, 9.5% to 13% were seen once. In its sample, this clonotype was seen many times. The antigen remains unidentified. The germline V and J ends were trimmed by 3 bases and 4 bases, with 28 bases remaining between them. The CDR3 has 20 residues. This clonotype originated in a human donor in good health (CMV status not recorded). Some clones in this sample may be carry-over from other donors' samples. Sequenced: PBMCs, sequenced either directly or after in vitro stimulation (not recorded which). The J gene is TRBJ1-5, the V gene TRBV12-3 or TRBV12-4; a possible D gene is TRBD1 (5 bases). This CDR3 is CASSLDTGAAQGYRNQPQHF. The CDR3 DNA reads TGTGCCAGCAGTTTGGACACGGGAGCAGCCCAGGGCTATAGGAATCAGCCCCAGCATTTT.